What follows are 14 T cell receptor beta chains derived from one specimen sequenced in a study of tissue T cells after allogeneic stem cell transplantation. The sample's time point: mouse harvest day 14 after allogeneic transplant. Each mouse received 10^7 T-cell-depleted marrow cells plus 10^6 splenic CD5+ T cells by tail vein. Profiling relied on immunoSEQ multiplex PCR, and the TCRdb table lists in-frame clones only, not all of them. The table records some 4,600 clones, about 44% of them present only once. Sequencing was carried out using lymph node tissue. The receptors shown here come from a female BALB/c mouse given C57BL/6 T cells with graft-versus-host disease after an allogeneic hematopoietic cell transplant.

Note on this clone: Gene names denote mouse genes. The read falls 1 residue short of the CDR3 end, and the missing part is taken from the germline J gene. The chain carries TRBV13-3 and TRBJ1-3; 7 bases are a match to TRBD1. The germline V gene has CDR1 NNHDY and CDR2 SYVADS. The trim removed 7 bases at V and 4 bases at J, leaving 8 bases unmatched. The CDR3 has 14 amino acids. Incomplete CDR3 DNA: TGTGCCAGCGGCCTGACAGGGAGAGGAAATACGCTCTAT. Protein: CASGLTGRGNTLY. The entire CDR3 protein is CASGLTGRGNTLYF.

As regards this clone: The germline and genes are mouse ones. The sequence runs out 1 residue before the end of the CDR3; the remainder is reconstructed from the germline J gene. V and J are TRBV14 and TRBJ2-1; TRBD2 agrees at 14 bases. Losses at the gene ends were 5 bases for V and 6 bases for J; bases not matched to a gene: 7. CDR1 SGHDT and CDR2 FRDEAV come from the germline V gene. This CDR3 spans 16 amino acids. The sequenced CDR3 bases are TGTGCCAGCAGGGGGACTGGGGGGGCGTGGGGTGCTGAGCAGTTC. Translation gives CASRGTGGAWGAEQF. The CDR3 in its entirety is CASRGTGGAWGAEQFF.

To note about this clone: Gene labels here are mouse ones. The read gets to within 1 residue of the CDR3 end, and the germline J gene fills in the rest. The chain employs TRBV1 and TRBJ2-5, with TRBD2 matching over 8 bases. This CDR3 is built from 14 residues. V lost 0 bases and J lost 7; bases outside the gene matches: 3. The germline CDR1 and CDR2 sequences are NSQYPW and LRSPGD (reference sequence). CDR3 region: CTCSADSGGNTQYF. CDR3 DNA (partial): TGCACCTGCAGTGCAGATTCTGGGGGGAACACCCAGTAC.

This clone was observed a few times. Genes and germline are mouse. CDR3 region: CASNRLGGSSAETLYF. The CDR3 DNA, read in part, is TGTGCCAGCAATCGACTGGGGGGGTCTAGTGCAGAAACGCTGTAT. The chain recombines TRBV13-1 with TRBJ2-3; 11 nucleotides line up with TRBD2. The CDR3 goes on 1 residue after the read ends, and that part is filled in from the germline J gene. Germline V gene sequence: CDR1 NSHNY, CDR2 SYGAGN. This CDR3 has 16 amino acids. Trimming cost V 6 bases and J 0 bases; bases outside gene matches: 6.

A word on this clone: Gene names follow the mouse nomenclature. The read halts 1 residue ahead of the CDR3 end, with the missing end drawn from the germline J gene. Additional DNA sequences in this sample encode the identical CDR3. The chain is built from TRBV26 and TRBJ2-1, with 11 bases identical to TRBD2. The CDR3 totals 14 residues. Germline CDR1 and CDR2: KGHPV and FQNQEV (reference sequence). V gave up 6 bases and J gave up 4 bases; unmatched junction bases: 2. Partial CDR3 DNA: TGTGCCAGCAGCCGGGACTGGGGGTATGCTGAGCAGTTC. Protein: CASSRDWGYAEQF. The complete CDR3 sequence is CASSRDWGYAEQFF.

As concerns this clone: Gene and germline names: mouse. Coverage ceases 1 residue before the CDR3 finishes, and the germline J gene fills in the end. The chain carries TRBV26 and TRBJ1-1, with D hard to call. V shed 3 bases and J shed 1 base, with 6 bases lying between them. CDR1 is KGHPV and CDR2 is FQNQEV in the germline V gene (reference sequence). The CDR3 totals 13 residues. The CDR3 bases that were read are TGTGCCAGCAGTCTCACAGAAAACACAGAAGTCTTC. This encodes CASSLTENTEVF. The CDR3 in its entirety is CASSLTENTEVFF.

Comment on this clone: Mouse germline and gene names are used. From the germline J gene comes the end of the CDR3, since the read stops 1 residue before it. The chain links TRBV26 to TRBJ1-3; no clear D gene. The V end was cut by 4 bases, the J end by 0 bases, with 4 bases between. Germline-derived CDR1 and CDR2 are KGHPV and FQNQEV (reference sequence). The CDR3 length is 13 residues. CDR3 residues: CASSPNSGNTLYF. CDR3 DNA, as far as it was read: TGTGCCAGCAGTCCCAATTCTGGAAATACGCTCTAT.

About this clone: Gene names and germline refer to mouse. The read is 1 residue too short to cover the CDR3 end, so that end is filled in from the germline J gene. The rearrangement uses TRBV24 and TRBJ2-3; TRBD2 is a possible D gene (6 bases). CDR1 and CDR2 from the germline V gene are KGHTA and FRNEEI. Trimming shortened V by 1 base and J by 2 bases, and 13 bases separated the two germline ends. The CDR3 runs to 16 residues. The CDR3 is CASSLSGGRNAETLYF. The CDR3 bases that were read are TGTGCCAGCAGTCTGTCGGGGGGACGGAATGCAGAAACGCTGTAT.

This clone counts as medium-sized. The gene names given are mouse names. Read data end 1 residue before the CDR3 end; the end is taken from the germline J gene. V usage is TRBV1 and J usage is TRBJ1-2; possible D gene TRBD1, 6 bases. V lost 2 bases to trimming and J lost 4 bases, with 8 bases between them. This CDR3 has 13 residues. Germline V gene lookup returns CDR1 NSQYPW and CDR2 LRSPGD (reference sequence). The CDR3 DNA, read in part, is TGCACCTGCAGTGCAAGGGGGATCTCCGACTACACC. As protein: CTCSARGISDYT. The full CDR3 reads CTCSARGISDYTF. Combining the CDR3 with reference TRBV1 and TRBJ1-2 gives the whole variable domain VTLLEQNPRWRLVPRGQAVNLRCILKNSQYPWMSWYQQDLQKQLQWLFTLRSPGDKEVKSLPGADYLATRVTDTELRLQVANMSQGRTLYCTCSARGISDYTFGSGTRLLVI.

This clone was seen a few times. All gene names here are mouse names. The read ends 1 residue before the CDR3 terminus; that terminus is restored from the germline J gene. This chain connects TRBV15 to TRBJ1-5, with 8 bases lining up with TRBD1. The CDR3 has 14 amino acids. The V segment lost 7 bases and the J segment 3 bases; nucleotides outside the gene matches: 5. Germline V CDR1 and CDR2: SGHND, FRSKSL. CDR3 protein: CASKPGGGNQAPLF. CDR3 bases read: TGTGCCAGCAAGCCAGGGGGCGGCAACCAGGCTCCGCTT.

The table lists this clone with a count of one. Germline and genes here are mouse. The read gets to within 1 residue of the CDR3 end, and the germline J gene fills in the rest. The chain uses TRBV26 and TRBJ1-6; no clear D gene. TRBJ1-6 is sorted into the ORF group, with uncertain function. The CDR3 runs to 13 residues. Trimming removed 3 bases from V and 5 bases from J, with 5 bases in between. Germline CDR1 and CDR2: KGHPV and FQNQEV (reference sequence). The CDR3 DNA, read in part, is TGTGCCAGCAGTCTACGGGATAATTCGCCCCTCTAC. It translates to CASSLRDNSPLY. The whole CDR3 sequence reads CASSLRDNSPLYF.

This clone showed up just a few times. Mouse gene names and germline throughout. The sequence runs out 1 residue before the end of the CDR3; the remainder is reconstructed from the germline J gene. The V gene is TRBV13-2, the J gene TRBJ2-7, with 9 bases identical to TRBD2. Looked up from germline, CDR1 is NNHNN and CDR2 is SYGAGS (reference sequence). Unmatched junction bases numbered 1, after V lost 0 bases and J lost 0 bases. The CDR3 loop spans 15 amino acids. CDR3 DNA, as far as it was read: TGTGCCAGCGGTGATGCACTGGGGGGCTCCTATGAACAGTAC. It specifies CASGDALGGSYEQY. The full CDR3 protein is CASGDALGGSYEQYF.

As regards this clone: Gene names and germline match the mouse. The CDR3 goes on 1 residue after the read ends, and that part is filled in from the germline J gene. The chain has TRBV26 and TRBJ2-4; the match to TRBD1 covers 8 bases. This CDR3 region has 13 residues. Germline V gives CDR1 KGHPV, CDR2 FQNQEV (reference sequence). With 5 bases clipped from V and 4 bases from J, the junction kept 2 bases outside the gene matches. The CDR3 DNA, read in part, is TGTGCCAGCAGTATGGACAGGGAAAACACCTTGTAC. Protein sequence: CASSMDRENTLY. The whole CDR3 protein reads CASSMDRENTLYF.

This clone was detected a few times. Mouse germline and gene names are used. Read coverage stops 1 residue before the CDR3 terminus; the germline J gene supplies the remainder. The V call is TRBV4, the J call TRBJ2-7, with TRBD1 matching 7 bases. The V gene's germline CDR1 is LGHDT and CDR2 YNNKQL (reference sequence). CDR3 length: 13 amino acids. V lost 4 bases, J lost 2 bases, and 2 bases stayed unmatched. CDR3 residues: CASSFGQAYEQYF. CDR3 DNA, as far as it was read: TGTGCCAGCAGCTTTGGACAGGCCTATGAACAGTAC.